This T cell receptor (beta chain) originates from a study of Graves' ophthalmopathy and Graves' hyperthyroidism. This clonotype was observed many times. There are 13 residues in the CDR3. Germline CDR1 is MNHEY and CDR2 is SVGAGI. Trimming took off 6 bases at V and 5 bases at J, with 13 bases between the two ends. Beta-chain TCR CDR3 regions were amplified from RNA transcripts. After a first-round RT-PCR with HTBI primers, a second-round multiplex PCR was run. TCRdb independently ran MiXCR on the multiplex PCR reads; one entry per CDR3 protein. The sample carries more than 1,000,000 distinct CDR3 sequences, 35% to 40% recorded once.

The rearrangement joins TRBV6-5 to TRBJ1-2; D uncertain. Sequencing was done on a sample of peripheral blood or thyroid tissue (not recorded which). This clonotype was obtained from an adult man with Graves' hyperthyroidism. This CDR3 is CASSSAPRYGYTF. The CDR3 DNA sequence: TGTGCCAGCAGCTCCGCACCCCGATATGGCTACACCTTC.